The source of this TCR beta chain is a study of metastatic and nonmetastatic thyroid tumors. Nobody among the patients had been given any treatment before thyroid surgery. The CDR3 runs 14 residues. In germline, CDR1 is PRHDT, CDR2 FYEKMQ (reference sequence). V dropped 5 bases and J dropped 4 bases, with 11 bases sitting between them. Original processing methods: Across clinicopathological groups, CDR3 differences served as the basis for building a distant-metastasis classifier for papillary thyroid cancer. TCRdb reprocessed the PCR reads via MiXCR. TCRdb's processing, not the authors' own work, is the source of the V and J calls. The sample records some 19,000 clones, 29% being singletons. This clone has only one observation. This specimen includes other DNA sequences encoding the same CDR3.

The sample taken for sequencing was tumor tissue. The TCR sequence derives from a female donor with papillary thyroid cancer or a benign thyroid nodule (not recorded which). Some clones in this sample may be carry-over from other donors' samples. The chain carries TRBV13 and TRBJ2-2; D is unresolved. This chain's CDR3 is CASSTQRLTGELFF. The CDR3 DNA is TGTGCCAGCAGCACACAGAGACTCACCGGGGAGCTGTTTTTT.